The sequence of this T cell receptor beta chain was determined in a study of cytotoxic CD8 clonotypes in ibrutinib-treated CLL. On the study more broadly: After median about 5.5 years, around 14 stayed in remission, about 12 progressed; responses roughly 24 partial, 2 complete. It was after a median 12 months of treatment, range 6 to 36, that response samples were taken. Study-level results: Sample timing was unmatched between remission and later-progressing patients; lymph nodes unstudied.

For this clone: Its antigen is still unknown.

The CDR3 runs to 14 residues. The germline gives CDR1 SGDLS, CDR2 YYNGEE. The ends were cut back, 4 bases at V and 6 bases at J, with 13 bases in the middle. Generated by immunoSEQ multiplex PCR, the TCRdb table keeps only in-frame clones and is missing some. Here the sample spans approximately 320,000 clones, about 64% being singletons. The chain recombines TRBV9 with TRBJ2-2; D unclear. The receptor's source is a human donor with chronic lymphocytic leukemia. Here the sequenced sample was PBMCs, taken after 36 months of ibrutinib treatment. CDR3 sequence: CASSSLMESGELFF. DNA of the CDR3: TGTGCCAGCAGCTCCCTAATGGAATCCGGGGAGCTGTTTTTT.